This T cell receptor (beta chain) was documented in a study of CD8 T cells in ankylosing spondylitis. The CDR3 has 17 amino acids. Germline loops: CDR1 SGHDT, CDR2 YYEEEE. The J segment lost 2 bases and the V segment lost 8 bases, leaving 17 bases of the junction unmatched. TCRdb re-called the 5' RACE reads through MiXCR, storing one row per CDR3 protein. Counted here are fewer than 180,000 distinct CDR3 sequences, under 45% occurring once; the ten biggest clones make up approximately 14%. The chain couples TRBV5-6 to TRBJ2-7; 9 nucleotides match TRBD2. The TCR comes from a male donor with ankylosing spondylitis. The sample consisted of synovial fluid, either unsorted or a sorted T cell fraction (not recorded which). The CDR3 sequence: CARSPPRCCGRAYEQYF. In nucleotides, the CDR3 is TGTGCCAGGAGCCCCCCGCGGTGCTGCGGGAGGGCCTACGAGCAGTACTTC.